This T cell receptor beta chain comes out of a study of cytomegalovirus exposure and HLA in healthy donors. Study in general: A previous analysis identified 100 million to 120 million unique TCR beta sequences derived from 180 million or so T cells. Study-level findings and limits: In an earlier analysis, productive rearrangement rates for most beta V segments clustered near 90% or 30%.

About this clone itself: Its antigen is unknown.

The primer mix had 60 Vbeta and 13 Jbeta primers. Original processing notes: Later reanalysis found 80 million or so unique TCR beta chains, some 10 million of them shared. TCRdb's table, derived via immunoSEQ multiplex PCR, lists solely in-frame clones and lacks some. Clone size and V and J calls were adopted from that table, with D and trimming inferred from the DNA. The sample includes some 200,000 clones, just under 80% of them seen just once. Each donor was nominally healthy when sampled (though unrecorded immune exposures were likely). This CDR3 contains 14 residues. Germline V CDR1 and CDR2: MNHEY, SVGAGI. V lost 5 bases and J lost 5, with 15 bases in between.

V is TRBV6-5 and J is TRBJ1-2; possibly TRBD1 for D (5 bases). The sample was PBMCs. The sequence was obtained from a female donor in good health and CMV-seronegative. CDR3 DNA sequence: TGTGCCAGCAGTGTGCGGCAGGGCGTTTATGGCTACACCTTC. It is translated as CASSVRQGVYGYTF.